This T cell receptor (beta chain) stems from a study of T cells in tuberculosis. Study-wide context: A South African cohort included IGRA-negative adolescents, latently infected IGRA-positive adolescents and adults with active tuberculosis.

This clone has a handful of counts. Method: immunoSEQ multiplex PCR; TCRdb's copy keeps in-frame clones and lacks some. The table has 25,000 to 35,000 clones, roughly 94% seen once; the top ten hold over 6.5%. Germline values: CDR1 LNHDA, CDR2 SQIVND (reference sequence). This CDR3 has 15 amino acids. Losses at the gene ends were 6 bases for V and 1 base for J; bases not matched to a gene: 1. Unsorted cryopreserved PBMC were sequenced, averaging around 100,000 T cells per clinical donor. Input material: PBMCs. This chain connects TRBV19 to TRBJ2-2; 11 bases match TRBD2. This receptor was obtained from a donor aged 5 to 30 with latent tuberculosis or without tuberculosis infection. The DNA of the CDR3 is TGTGCCAGTAGACTAGCGGGAGTGAACACCGGGGAGCTGTTTTTT. Protein product: CASRLAGVNTGELFF.